The subject of this entry is one T cell receptor (beta chain). The data stem from a study of blood T cell repertoires in COVID-19. The CDR3 totals 15 residues. Germline assignment: CDR1 SGHRS and CDR2 YFSETQ. The V end was cut by 4 bases, the J end by 0 bases, with 10 bases between. Sequencing used immunoSEQ multiplex PCR; TCRdb keeps in-frame clones, though not all of them. The sample consists of tens of thousands of clones, roughly 90% of them appearing once. Sample: peripheral blood. The TCR was taken from a man in his sixties with active COVID-19. The rearrangement links TRBV5-1 to TRBJ2-2; D is possibly TRBD1 (6 bases). CDR3 region: CASSPGTTNTGELFF. CDR3 sequence (DNA): TGCGCCAGCAGCCCCGGGACAACGAACACCGGGGAGCTGTTTTTT.